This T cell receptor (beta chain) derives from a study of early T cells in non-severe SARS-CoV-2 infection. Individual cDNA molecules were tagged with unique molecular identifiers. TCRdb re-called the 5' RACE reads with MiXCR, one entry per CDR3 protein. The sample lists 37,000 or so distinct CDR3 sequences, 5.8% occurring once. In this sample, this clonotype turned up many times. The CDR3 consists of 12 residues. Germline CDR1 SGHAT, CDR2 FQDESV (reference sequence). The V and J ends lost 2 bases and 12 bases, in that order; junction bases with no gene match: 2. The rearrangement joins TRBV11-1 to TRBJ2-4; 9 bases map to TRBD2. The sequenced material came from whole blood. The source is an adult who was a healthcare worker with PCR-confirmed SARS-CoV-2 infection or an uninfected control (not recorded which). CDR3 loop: CASSLQAGGQYF. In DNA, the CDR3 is TGTGCCAGCAGCTTACAAGCGGGGGGTCAGTACTTC. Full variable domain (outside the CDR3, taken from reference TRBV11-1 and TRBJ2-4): EAEVAQSPRYKITEKSQAVAFWCDPISGHATLYWYRQILGQGPELLVQFQDESVVDDSQLPKDRFSAERLKGVDSTLKIQPAELGDSAMYLCASSLQAGGQYFGAGTRLSVL.